This T cell receptor beta chain was recovered during a study of T cell responses to AZD1222 COVID-19 vaccine. Recipients boosted at about 4 weeks or about 12 weeks are pooled. Study outcomes and limitations: Only a handful of AZD1222 recipients, roughly 6 in all, had baseline seropositivity. An increase in Spike-specific TCR breadth and depth was observed after two AZD1222 doses. Among spike-specific TCRs, nearly half reportedly target unmutated variant regions.

Only in-frame clones appear in the TCRdb table, and some are missing; sequencing was by immunoSEQ multiplex PCR. Counted here are 90,000 to 150,000 clones, around 83% occurring once; the ten biggest clones make up roughly 15%. This CDR3 has 18 amino acids. Between the trimmed V and J ends, which lost 4 bases and 0 bases, there was a span of 20 bases. Germline V gene data show CDR1 as LNHDA and CDR2 as SQIVND (reference sequence). About this clone itself: Its antigen is unknown.

Specimen: peripheral blood, collected 28 days after the second AZD1222 dose. The origin of this receptor is an adult who received the AZD1222 COVID-19 vaccine. This chain joins TRBV19 and TRBJ2-3; D might be TRBD2 (7 bases). The CDR3 nucleotides read TGTGCCAGTAGTAACCCCGTTTTGAGGGGGGGTAGCACAGATACGCAGTATTTT. This sequence encodes CASSNPVLRGGSTDTQYF.